This passage covers 17 T cell receptor beta chains from one sample sequenced in a study of blood T cell repertoires in COVID-19 (TCRdb year 2020). Library construction relied on the immunoSEQ multiplex PCR assay. In its TCRdb copy, this immuneACCESS table keeps in-frame sequences only and misses some clones. Where compared with another copy, unresolved V genes explain less than half of these, and the others have no known cause. The sample table shows nearly 70,000 clones, and approximately 89% are seen once. The ten largest clones represent about 6.4% of the sample. Material: peripheral blood. The receptors derive from a woman between 65 and 79 years old with acute or convalescent COVID-19.

The chain is built from TRBV7-9 and TRBJ1-1; TRBD1 might be the D (5 bases). This CDR3 is 15 amino acids long. V lost 2 bases to trimming and J lost 5 bases, with 15 bases between them. Germline V gene data show CDR1 as SEHNR and CDR2 as FQNEAQ (reference sequence). The CDR3 coding sequence is TGTGCCAGCAGCTTACCCACAGGTCTGAGAACTGAAGCTTTCTTT. This codes for CASSLPTGLRTEAFF.

The chain links TRBV7-3 to TRBJ2-1, with 11 bases matching TRBD2. Losses at the gene ends were 4 bases for V and 7 bases for J; bases not matched to a gene: 6. Germline assignment: CDR1 SGHTA and CDR2 FQGTGA. The CDR3 extends over 15 amino acids. CDR3 residues: CASSSGTSGRNEQFF. The DNA of the CDR3 is TGTGCCAGCAGCTCCGGGACTAGCGGTAGGAATGAGCAGTTCTTC. The whole variable domain, filled in from reference TRBV7-3 and TRBJ2-1, reads GAGVSQTPSNKVTEKGKYVELRCDPISGHTALYWYRQSLGQGPEFLIYFQGTGAADDSGLPNDRFFAVRPEGSVSTLKIQRTERGDSAVYLCASSSGTSGRNEQFFGPGTRLTVL.

CDR3 sequence reads: CASSLRQKSHNEQFF. In DNA, the CDR3 is TGTGCCAGCAGTCTCCGACAGAAGAGCCACAATGAGCAGTTCTTC. The chain links TRBV6-2 or TRBV6-3 to TRBJ2-1; TRBD1 is a possible D gene (5 bases). This CDR3 is built from 15 residues. The germline gives CDR1 MNHEY, CDR2 SVGEGT. Trimming shortened V by 5 bases and J by 5 bases, and 16 bases separated the two germline ends.

About this clone: At one of its ends the junction is not consistent with the germline gene, which may arise from a read error. V gene TRBV7-7 combines with J gene TRBJ2-7, with D maybe TRBD2 (5 bases). In germline, CDR1 is SSHAT, CDR2 FNYEAQ (reference sequence). CDR3 length equals 15 residues. In DNA form, the CDR3 reads TGTGCTAGCAGCTTAGGAGTGGGGAGTGCCTACGAGCAGTACTTC. As protein: CASSLGVGSAYEQYF.

The chain is built from TRBV19 and TRBJ1-2; TRBD1 matches at 7 bases. The CDR3 has 13 amino acids. With V trimmed by 6 bases and J by 6 bases, 7 bases remained unmatched. CDR1 LNHDA and CDR2 SQIVND come from the germline V gene (reference sequence). CDR3 coding DNA: TGTGCCAGTAGGTTAGCTACAGGGGATGGCTACACCTTC. It encodes CASRLATGDGYTF.

This chain connects TRBV2 to TRBJ2-1, with D perhaps TRBD2 (6 bases). This CDR3 region has 14 residues. The V end was cut by 9 bases, the J end by 3 bases, with 15 bases between. Germline-derived CDR1 and CDR2 are SNHLY and FYNNEI. This chain's CDR3 is CASPRGLLYNEQFF. The CDR3 DNA follows: TGTGCCAGTCCGCGGGGTCTTCTCTACAATGAGCAGTTCTTC.

The chain employs TRBV30 and TRBJ1-6; the D gene is possibly TRBD1 (6 bases). The CDR3 consists of 14 residues. Germline V CDR1 and CDR2: GTSNPN, SVGIG (reference sequence). V lost 1 base to trimming and J lost 8 bases, with 12 bases between them. CDR3 sequence reads: CAWSGAGDHSPLHF. In DNA, the CDR3 is TGTGCCTGGAGTGGGGCAGGGGATCATTCACCCCTCCACTTT.

J is TRBJ2-1 and V is TRBV7-9, with 10 positions matching TRBD2. The J segment lost 0 bases and the V segment lost 5 bases, leaving 13 bases of the junction unmatched. Germline V gene lookup returns CDR1 SEHNR and CDR2 FQNEAQ (reference sequence). The CDR3 extends over 19 amino acids. Here the CDR3 reads CASSPTTSGTLYSYNEQFF. DNA of the CDR3: TGTGCCAGCAGCCCTACTACTAGCGGGACCCTCTACTCCTACAATGAGCAGTTCTTC.

V usage is TRBV20-1 and J usage is TRBJ1-3; 12 bases are a match to TRBD1. Per the germline V gene, CDR1 is DFQATT and CDR2 is SNEGSKA (reference sequence). Trimming at V came to 3 bases and at J to 7 bases, leaving 7 bases not matched to a gene. This CDR3 comprises 15 residues. The CDR3, as DNA: TGCAGTGCTAGTCCCGGGACAGGGGGCTTGAACACCATATATTTT. Its translation is CSASPGTGGLNTIYF.

This chain connects TRBV7-2 to TRBJ2-2; 11 bases agree with TRBD1. The junction had 4 bases not matched to a gene; V was cut back by 1 base and J by 6 bases. The CDR3 totals 16 residues. Germline V gene data show CDR1 as SGHTA and CDR2 as FQGNSA. DNA of the CDR3: TGTGCCAGCAGCTTAGTTGGGACAGGGGGGGCCGGGGAGCTGTTTTTT. This translates into CASSLVGTGGAGELFF.

The chain recombines TRBV10-3 with TRBJ2-5, with 10 bases identical to TRBD2. This CDR3 has 17 residues. Germline CDR1 and CDR2: ENHRY and SYGVKD. V lost 6 bases and J lost 1; bases outside the gene matches: 11. The CDR3 bases are TGTGCCATCAGCGATACATCGGGACTAGCGCCCCAAGAGACCCAGTACTTC. Translating gives CAISDTSGLAPQETQYF.

The chain is built from TRBV5-1 and TRBJ2-7; TRBD1 agrees at 11 bases. Germline CDR1 is SGHRS and CDR2 is YFSETQ. This CDR3 spans 15 amino acids. With 4 bases clipped from V and 1 base from J, the junction kept 4 bases outside the gene matches. The CDR3 protein is CASSLGQGVSYEQYF. CDR3 bases: TGCGCCAGCAGCCTGGGACAGGGGGTTTCCTACGAGCAGTACTTC.

This clone is a singleton in its sample. Written as DNA, the CDR3 is TGTGCCAGCAGCCTTCGACAGGGCACAGATACGCAGTATTTT. It codes for CASSLRQGTDTQYF. The chain uses TRBV13 and TRBJ2-3, with D possibly being TRBD1 (6 bases). The CDR3 is 14 amino acids. V was clipped by 5 bases and J by 1 base, with 10 bases between them. The germline V gene has CDR1 PRHDT and CDR2 FYEKMQ (reference sequence).

This chain links TRBV7-2 with TRBJ2-1; TRBD1 aligns across 7 bases. Germline CDR1 and CDR2: SGHTA and FQGNSA. Trimming took 5 bases from V and 4 from J; bases not matched to a gene: 8. The CDR3 spans 15 residues. Here the CDR3 reads CASSLGQATYNEQFF. CDR3 DNA: TGTGCCAGCAGCCTCGGACAGGCAACTTACAATGAGCAGTTCTTC.

This clone was seen only once. This chain joins TRBV10-3 and TRBJ1-5; D is ambiguous. V lost 5 bases and J 7 bases, leaving 15 bases between the germline ends. The CDR3 is made up of 14 amino acids. CDR1 ENHRY and CDR2 SYGVKD come from the germline V gene. Here the CDR3 DNA reads TGTGCCATCAGTCAACCTGGGGAGAAACAGCCCCAGCATTTT. Protein sequence: CAISQPGEKQPQHF.

This chain connects TRBV9 to TRBJ1-2; D perhaps matches TRBD1 (5 bases). V was clipped by 3 bases and J by 6 bases, with 9 bases between them. This CDR3 spans 12 amino acids. Germline V gene lookup returns CDR1 SGDLS and CDR2 YYNGEE. The CDR3 region is CASSADSDGYTF. CDR3 coding DNA: TGTGCCAGCAGCGCAGACAGCGATGGCTACACCTTC. The full variable domain, in which reference TRBV9 and TRBJ1-2 provide the parts outside the CDR3, is DSGVTQTPKHLITATGQRVTLRCSPRSGDLSVYWYQQSLDQGLQFLIQYYNGEERAKGNILERFSAQQFPDLHSELNLSSLELGDSALYFCASSADSDGYTFGSGTRLTVV.

V gene TRBV7-2 combines with J gene TRBJ1-2; 7 bases map to TRBD1. The CDR3 consists of 17 residues. V dropped 5 bases and J dropped 1; count of bases not matched to a gene: 13. From germline, CDR1 is SGHTA and CDR2 FQGNSA. CDR3 loop: CASSPQLLQGRNYGYTF. Written as DNA, the CDR3 is TGTGCCAGCAGCCCCCAACTACTACAGGGGCGTAACTATGGCTACACCTTC.